This passage covers 12 T cell receptor beta chains from one sample sequenced in a study of control samples from healthy donors and cancer patients. Using immunoSEQ multiplex PCR, the repertoire was profiled, and TCRdb retains in-frame clones only, with some absent. Here the sample spans 100,000 to 150,000 clones, roughly 90% being singletons. Sequencing used blood. These TCRs come from a woman between 50 and 59 years old in good health.

V and J are TRBV3-1 (or the pseudogene TRBV3-2) and TRBJ2-3, with unresolved D. Germline CDR1 and CDR2: LGHDT and YNNKEL (reference sequence). This CDR3 has 14 residues. V was shortened by 1 base and J by 0 bases, with 5 bases between the two germline ends. In DNA form, the CDR3 reads TGTGCCAGCAGCCAAGTCGGCAGCACAGATACGCAGTATTTT. Its protein is CASSQVGSTDTQYF.

The rearrangement links TRBV19 to TRBJ1-6; D gene uncertain. Germline lookup yields CDR1 LNHDA and CDR2 SQIVND (reference sequence). V lost 5 bases, J lost 4 bases, and 9 bases lay in between. This CDR3 comprises 14 residues. This chain's CDR3 is CASSLSAYNSPLHF. The CDR3 coding sequence is TGTGCCAGTAGTCTATCAGCGTATAATTCACCCCTCCACTTT.

The J gene is TRBJ2-1, the V gene TRBV2; 9 nucleotides match TRBD2. CDR3 size: 14 residues. Per the germline V gene, CDR1 is SNHLY and CDR2 is FYNNEI. With 3 bases clipped from V and 7 bases from J, the junction kept 4 bases outside the gene matches. The DNA for the CDR3 is TGTGCCAGCAGTGAGGGACTAGCCAGGAATGAGCAGTTCTTC. This codes for CASSEGLARNEQFF.

The CDR3 DNA is TGTGCCAGCAGTGATCTCGGGTGGGCTGCTAGCGGGGCCCACAATGAGCAGTTCTTC. Residues: CASSDLGWAASGAHNEQFF. The chain uses TRBV2 and TRBJ2-1; TRBD2 matches 9 bases. Unmatched junction bases numbered 17, after V lost 3 bases and J lost 5 bases. CDR1 and CDR2 from the germline V gene are SNHLY and FYNNEI. The CDR3 has 19 residues.

V is TRBV29-1 and J is TRBJ2-7, with 8 bases lining up with TRBD1. The CDR3 contains 13 residues. From germline, CDR1 is SQVTM and CDR2 ANQGSEA. The ends lost 4 bases at V and 5 bases at J; junction bases unmatched: 7. CDR3 loop: CSVASTGGNEQYF. The CDR3 nucleotides read TGCAGCGTTGCTTCCACAGGGGGAAACGAGCAGTACTTC.

The chain employs TRBV6-1 and TRBJ2-2; TRBD2 matches 8 bases. After removal of 0 bases from V and 7 bases from J, the junction contained 1 base not matched to a gene. This CDR3 has 14 amino acids. CDR1 MNHNS and CDR2 SASEGT come from the germline V gene. CDR3 bases: TGTGCCAGCAGTGAAGCGGGACTAGTCGGGGAGCTGTTTTTT. This sequence encodes CASSEAGLVGELFF.

This clone was seen just once. The genes are TRBV29-1 and TRBJ1-2; D gene ambiguous. Germline values: CDR1 SQVTM, CDR2 ANQGSEA. With 0 bases removed from V and 4 bases from J, the gap between germline ends came to 6 bases. The CDR3 runs 12 residues. CDR3 DNA: TGCAGCGTTGAAGAGACAAGCTATGGCTACACCTTC. Translated: CSVEETSYGYTF.

The count of this clone is one. J is TRBJ2-7 and V is TRBV7-9; 10 nucleotides match TRBD2. Germline V gives CDR1 SEHNR, CDR2 FQNEAQ (reference sequence). The trim removed 6 bases at V and 4 bases at J, leaving 15 bases unmatched. The CDR3 spans 17 residues. The CDR3 region has the DNA TGTGCCAGCAGTTACATAGCGGGGGGCCTTTCTAGGTACGAGCAGTACTTC. Residues: CASSYIAGGLSRYEQYF. The full variable domain, completed using reference TRBV7-9 and TRBJ2-7, is DTGVSQNPRHKITKRGQNVTFRCDPISEHNRLYWYRQTLGQGPEFLTYFQNEAQLEKSRLLSDRFSAERPKGSFSTLEIQRTEQGDSAMYLCASSYIAGGLSRYEQYFGPGTRLTVT.

The J gene is TRBJ1-1, the V gene TRBV7-2, with D uncertain. The CDR3 covers 14 residues. Per the germline V gene, CDR1 is SGHTA and CDR2 is FQGNSA. V was pared by 1 base and J by 0 bases, with 6 bases between. Written as DNA, the CDR3 is TGTGCCAGCAGCTTAGATCCGGTGAACACTGAAGCTTTCTTT. Translating it yields CASSLDPVNTEAFF.

This chain uses TRBV5-1 with TRBJ1-2; no reliable D call. In germline, CDR1 is SGHRS, CDR2 YFSETQ. This CDR3 contains 14 residues. V was shortened by 4 bases and J by 3 bases, with 13 bases between the two germline ends. CDR3 DNA sequence: TGCGCCAGCAGCGGGATAAATGGGGACTATGGCTACACCTTC. It encodes CASSGINGDYGYTF.

A single count supports this clone. The V gene is TRBV27, the J gene TRBJ1-1; weak D call: TRBD1 (5 bases). The germline CDR1 and CDR2 sequences are MNHEY and SMNVEV (reference sequence). The V and J ends lost 5 bases and 1 base respectively, with 11 bases between them. The CDR3 length is 14 residues. This CDR3 is CASSQTAPNTEAFF. The CDR3 DNA follows: TGTGCCAGCAGTCAGACAGCCCCGAACACTGAAGCTTTCTTT.

The CDR3 DNA is TGTGCCAGCAGCTTGGACACCCAAGAGACCCAGTACTTC. This codes for CASSLDTQETQYF. The chain links TRBV5-6 to TRBJ2-5, with D hard to call. V was cut by 0 bases and J by 1 base, with 4 bases left in between. The CDR3 consists of 13 residues. Germline lookup yields CDR1 SGHDT and CDR2 YYEEEE.